This T cell receptor (beta chain) was retrieved from a study of CD8+CD57+ T cells in acquired aplastic anemia. About the research overall: The mean DNA yield obtained from sorted CD4+ and CD8+ cells came to 3.2 ug.

The use of genomic DNA as template underpinned the TCR beta VDJ and CDR3 profiling. Using its own MiXCR run on the reads, TCRdb lists one record per CDR3 protein. Of around 170,000 distinct CDR3 sequences in the sample, more than 45% were seen once. Patients chosen for sequencing had shown CD8+CD57+ cell expansion by flow cytometry. Each patient had severe acquired aplastic anemia. There was no therapy given to any patient before the blood sampling took place. Trimming cost V 3 bases and J 0 bases, with 9 bases left between them. This CDR3 is built from 14 residues. Germline V CDR1 and CDR2: SGHTA, FQGNSA.

The V gene is TRBV7-2, the J gene TRBJ2-7; a weak D match, TRBD1 (6 bases). Sequencing was done on a sample of sorted CD4+, CD8+, or CD8+CD57+ T cells (not recorded which) from PBMCs. This TCR came from a human donor with aplastic anemia. The CDR3 protein is CASSFQGSSYEQYF. For the CDR3, the DNA is TGTGCCAGCAGCTTCCAGGGGAGCTCCTACGAGCAGTACTTC.